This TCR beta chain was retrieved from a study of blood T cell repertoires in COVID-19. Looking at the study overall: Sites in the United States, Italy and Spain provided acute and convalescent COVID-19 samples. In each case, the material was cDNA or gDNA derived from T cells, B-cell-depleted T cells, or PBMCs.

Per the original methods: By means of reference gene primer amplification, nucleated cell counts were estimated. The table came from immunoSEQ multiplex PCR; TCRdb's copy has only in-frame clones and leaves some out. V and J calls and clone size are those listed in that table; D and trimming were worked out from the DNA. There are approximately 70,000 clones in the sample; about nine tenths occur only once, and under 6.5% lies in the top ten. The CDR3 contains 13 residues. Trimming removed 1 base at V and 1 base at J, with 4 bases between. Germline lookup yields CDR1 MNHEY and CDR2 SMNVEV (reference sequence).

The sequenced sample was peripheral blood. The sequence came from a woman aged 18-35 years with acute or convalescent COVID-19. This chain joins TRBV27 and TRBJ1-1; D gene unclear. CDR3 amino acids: CASSLFKNTEAFF. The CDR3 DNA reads TGTGCCAGCAGTTTATTCAAGAACACTGAAGCTTTCTTT.